This T cell receptor beta chain originates from a study of T-cell memory formation after mild COVID-19. General observations from the study: Those CD4+ clones that contracted were mainly in CM and EM (CD8+ ones in EMRA). The appearance of some responding clones in pre-infection memory suggested that cross-reactive memory joined.

Germline V CDR1 and CDR2: SGHRS, YFSETQ. CDR3 length: 13 residues. With 0 bases removed from V and 8 bases from J, the gap between germline ends came to 10 bases. A few counts support this clonotype. Its antigen is unknown. After 5'RACE with constant-segment primers, TCR alpha and TCR beta cDNA libraries carrying sample barcodes and UMIs were obtained. TCRdb ran MiXCR on the 5' RACE reads and lists one entry per CDR3 protein. The repertoire has 300,000 to 400,000 distinct CDR3 sequences, roughly 13% of them found once; the top ten carry 22%. The material sequenced was PBMCs or a T cell subset sorted from them (not recorded which). The TCR comes from a young man who had mild COVID-19 (a few samples of this study predate the infection). Cell type and time point are not known. The chain carries TRBV5-1 and TRBJ2-3, with D unclear. The chain's CDR3 is CASSLEPNPTQYF. The CDR3 DNA reads TGCGCCAGCAGCTTGGAACCGAACCCTACGCAGTATTTT. The whole variable domain, filled in from reference TRBV5-1 and TRBJ2-3, reads KAGVTQTPRYLIKTRGQQVTLSCSPISGHRSVSWYQQTPGQGLQFLFEYFSETQRNKGNFPGRFSGRQFSNSRSEMNVSTLELGDSALYLCASSLEPNPTQYFGPGTRLTVL.